This TCR beta chain was captured by sequencing in a study of shared clonotypes between healthy human individuals. On the study more broadly: The plates for each donor numbered three CD4 naive, three CD4 memory, two CD8 naive and one CD8 memory. Overall study results and limits: When compared with the clonotypes that were shared by all four sorted-subset donors, the non-shared clonotypes turned out to have lower generation probabilities.

Positively selected for CCR7, the CD45RO-negative cells used as naive CD8 cells excluded terminally differentiated effector memory CD45RA+ cells. Only in-frame clones appear in the TCRdb table, and some are missing; sequencing was by immunoSEQ multiplex PCR. The data contain hundreds of thousands of clones, 90% to 95% of them singletons. Notes on this clone: Its antigen remains unknown.

The sequence came from a woman aged 30 to 39 in good health. Material for sequencing was naive CD8+ T cells sorted from blood.

CDR3 nucleotides: TGTGCCAGTAGTATTTCCCAGCGGGGGGCTATCTATGGCTACACCTTC. Its translation: CASSISQRGAIYGYTF. The chain employs TRBV19 and TRBJ1-2; maybe TRBD1 (6 bases). V gave up 3 bases and J gave up 4 bases, with 18 bases separating them. Germline CDR1 and CDR2: LNHDA and SQIVND (reference sequence). The CDR3 contains 16 residues.